The 29 T cell receptor beta chains listed next were all sequenced from one sample in a study of CD8+CD57+ T cells in acquired aplastic anemia. The sequenced patients had an expansion of CD8+CD57+ cells seen by flow cytometry. The use of genomic DNA as template underpinned the TCR beta VDJ and CDR3 profiling. Via MiXCR, TCRdb re-called the reads, giving one row per CDR3 protein. The table lists approximately 190,000 distinct CDR3 sequences, around 47% of them singletons. Source material: sorted CD4+, CD8+, or CD8+CD57+ T cells (not recorded which) from PBMCs. Every receptor here comes from a human donor with aplastic anemia.

The CDR3 DNA reads as TGTGCCAGCAGTGAATCTGGGAGCTCTGGGGCCAACGTCCTGACTTTC. It encodes CASSESGSSGANVLTF. The V call is TRBV25-1, the J call TRBJ2-6; weak D call: TRBD2 (5 bases). The CDR3 extends over 16 amino acids. Trimming took off 1 base at V and 0 bases at J, with 7 bases between the two ends. Germline loops: CDR1 MGHDK, CDR2 SYGVNS.

This chain uses TRBV7-9 with TRBJ2-5, with 7 bases identical to TRBD2. Germline CDR1 reads SEHNR; CDR2 reads FQNEAQ (reference sequence). V lost 2 bases, J lost 1 base, and 7 bases stayed unmatched. CDR3 length: 16 amino acids. CDR3 nucleotide sequence: TGTGCCAGCAGCTTATTATCCAGCGGGACCCAAGAGACCCAGTACTTC. It translates to CASSLLSSGTQETQYF.

This chain connects TRBV29-1 to TRBJ2-7; 10 bases align to TRBD1. This CDR3 is 13 amino acids long. CDR1 and CDR2 from the germline V gene are SQVTM and ANQGSEA. Trimming removed 8 bases from V and 3 bases from J; junction bases left unmatched: 7. For the CDR3, the DNA is TGCAGCTTGGAGACAGGGGGCCTCTACGAGCAGTACTTC. Its protein is CSLETGGLYEQYF.

This clonotype was seen many times. The chain employs TRBV9 and TRBJ1-2; no reliable D call. Deletions cut 2 bases from V and 0 bases from J, with 11 bases between. CDR1 is SGDLS and CDR2 is YYNGEE in the germline V gene. The CDR3 length is 15 residues. CDR3 region: CASSVMAAPNYGYTF. The CDR3 region has the DNA TGTGCCAGCAGCGTCATGGCCGCTCCTAACTATGGCTACACCTTC.

This clonotype was seen repeatedly, ten times or more. This sequence joins TRBV7-8 and TRBJ2-1, with a tentative D call TRBD2 (5 bases). V was pared by 1 base and J by 9 bases, with 19 bases between. Germline V CDR1 and CDR2: SGHVS, FQNEAQ. The CDR3 loop spans 16 amino acids. The CDR3 region is CASSLVRTLLSGEQFF. Here the CDR3 DNA reads TGTGCCAGCAGCTTAGTGCGGACTCTCCTATCAGGTGAGCAGTTCTTC. Drawing the rest from reference TRBV7-8 and TRBJ2-1, the complete variable domain is GAGVSQSPRYKVAKRGQDVALRCDPISGHVSLFWYQQALGQGPEFLTYFQNEAQLDKSGLPSDRFFAERPEGSVSTLKIQRTQQEDSAVYLCASSLVRTLLSGEQFFGPGTRLTVL.

This clonotype was detected a few times. This chain links TRBV12-3 or TRBV12-4 with TRBJ1-6; 7 positions agree with TRBD1. The CDR3 contains 14 residues. V dropped 8 bases and J dropped 7; count of bases not matched to a gene: 8. CDR3 amino acids: CASQWDSTNSPLHF. The CDR3, as DNA: TGTGCCAGCCAATGGGACAGCACGAATTCACCCCTCCACTTT.

The CDR3 DNA sequence: TGTGCCAGCAGCTTGGAGGGGCCGAGCTACGAGCAGTACTTC. Amino acids: CASSLEGPSYEQYF. J is TRBJ2-7 and V is TRBV5-4; TRBD1 might be the D (5 bases). Per germline, CDR1 SGHNT and CDR2 YYREEE (reference sequence). This CDR3 has 14 residues. Trimming left V 0 bases short and J 3 bases short, with 10 bases between.

The chain joins TRBV15 to TRBJ2-1, with 7 bases fitting TRBD2. This CDR3 is built from 14 residues. V was clipped by 5 bases and J by 6 bases; unmatched bases: 7. Germline CDR1 and CDR2: LNHNV and YYDKDF (reference sequence). The CDR3 DNA reads TGTGCCACCAGCTTCGCGGGAGTATCCAATGAGCAGTTCTTC. This encodes CATSFAGVSNEQFF.

This clonotype was recorded at least ten times. The rearrangement joins TRBV2 to TRBJ2-7, with 9 nucleotides matching TRBD1. The length of the CDR3 is 16 residues. V trimming: 5 bases; J trimming: 4 bases; junction bases outside the gene matches: 12. Germline loops: CDR1 SNHLY, CDR2 FYNNEI. Here the CDR3 DNA reads TGTGCCAGCAGTATTCGACCGACAGGGGGGGGATACGAGCAGTACTTC. Amino acid sequence: CASSIRPTGGGYEQYF.

This clonotype was recorded at least ten times. The chain has TRBV9 and TRBJ2-3, with 12 bases lining up with TRBD2. The CDR3 consists of 15 residues. The junction had 8 bases not matched to a gene; V was cut back by 4 bases and J by 8 bases. Germline assignment: CDR1 SGDLS and CDR2 YYNGEE. The CDR3 DNA follows: TGTGCCAGCAGCCCTCGGACTAGCGGGATTGGTACGCAGTATTTT. It translates to CASSPRTSGIGTQYF.

The V call is TRBV19, the J call TRBJ1-2; D is possibly TRBD1 (5 bases). This CDR3 has 14 amino acids. CDR1 LNHDA and CDR2 SQIVND come from the germline V gene (reference sequence). In DNA form, the CDR3 reads TGTGCTACCCTGGACACCTTAGCTAACTATGGCTACACCTTC. It is translated as CATLDTLANYGYTF.

The V gene is TRBV29-1, the J gene TRBJ1-2; TRBD1 aligns across 9 bases. The CDR3 runs 12 residues. Per germline, CDR1 SQVTM and CDR2 ANQGSEA. The J segment lost 7 bases and the V segment lost 6 bases, leaving 6 bases of the junction unmatched. The CDR3: CSVGRTGVGYTF. In nucleotides, the CDR3 is TGCAGCGTGGGGAGGACAGGGGTTGGCTACACCTTC.

This chain connects TRBV20-1 to TRBJ1-2; the match to TRBD1 covers 10 bases. V shed 4 bases and J 5 bases; nucleotides not matched to a gene: 13. Germline CDR1 reads DFQATT; CDR2 reads SNEGSKA (reference sequence). CDR3 length: 16 amino acids. The chain's CDR3 is CSAKGQGKGEVYGYTF. As DNA, the CDR3 is TGCAGTGCTAAGGGACAGGGGAAAGGGGAAGTATATGGCTACACCTTC.

In its sample, this clonotype was seen many times. V usage is TRBV5-6 and J usage is TRBJ1-2; D is uncertain. CDR3 length: 14 amino acids. Trimming pared 0 bases from V and 9 bases from J, leaving 15 bases between. The V gene's germline CDR1 is SGHDT and CDR2 YYEEEE. CDR3 coding DNA: TGTGCCAGCAGCTTGGCCAATGCTCCTAGCAGCTACACCTTC. Protein product: CASSLANAPSSYTF.

This clonotype was seen a handful of times. It may be a read error: a sequence one base away is much more abundant. V and J are TRBV7-9 and TRBJ1-1; possible D gene TRBD1, 6 bases. CDR3 length: 15 amino acids. The V end was cut by 4 bases, the J end by 6 bases, with 18 bases between. Germline V gene lookup returns CDR1 SEHNR and CDR2 FQNEAQ (reference sequence). Here the CDR3 DNA reads TGTGCCAGCAGCTCGAGGGGACACTCTACGGCTGAAGCTTTCTTT. Protein: CASSSRGHSTAEAFF. Supplemented by reference TRBV7-9 and TRBJ1-1, the full variable domain reads DTGVSQNPRHKITKRGQNVTFRCDPISEHNRLYWYRQTLGQGPEFLTYFQNEAQLEKSRLLSDRFSAERPKGSFSTLEIQRTEQGDSAMYLCASSSRGHSTAEAFFGQGTRLTVV.

This clonotype has more than one count but fewer than ten. The chain has TRBV6-1 and TRBJ2-7; 9 positions match TRBD2. V gave up 4 bases and J gave up 4 bases; unmatched junction bases: 11. Germline loops: CDR1 MNHNS, CDR2 SASEGT. This CDR3 contains 16 residues. The CDR3 is CASSGGGGGDPYEQYF. CDR3 nucleotide sequence: TGTGCCAGCAGTGGCGGGGGGGGTGGGGATCCGTACGAGCAGTACTTC.

This clonotype came up many times. The chain uses TRBV14 and TRBJ2-3, with a possible D match to TRBD1 (6 bases). CDR3 length equals 15 residues. Germline V gives CDR1 SGHDN, CDR2 FVKESK. V was clipped by 2 bases and J by 15 bases, with 24 bases between them. The CDR3: CASSQQPGSQGSKYF. CDR3 nucleotides: TGTGCCAGCAGCCAACAGCCAGGGAGCCAGGGGAGTAAATATTTT.

The chain is built from TRBV19 and TRBJ2-7, with TRBD1 matching over 9 bases. The length of the CDR3 is 15 residues. Germline V CDR1 and CDR2: LNHDA, SQIVND (reference sequence). Trimming took 2 bases from V and 5 from J; bases not matched to a gene: 7. DNA for the CDR3: TGTGCCAGTAGTATAAGGGGGACAGGGACGGACGAGCAGTACTTC. The encoded protein is CASSIRGTGTDEQYF.

In this sample, this clonotype turned up many times. This chain links TRBV20-1 with TRBJ2-1; no firm D call. The CDR3 has 14 residues. V was cut by 1 base and J by 0 bases, with 7 bases left in between. Germline V gives CDR1 DFQATT, CDR2 SNEGSKA (reference sequence). The chain's CDR3 is CSARGASSYNEQFF. CDR3 bases: TGCAGTGCTAGAGGGGCTAGCTCCTACAATGAGCAGTTCTTC.

This clonotype was recorded many times. The chain couples TRBV19 to TRBJ2-7; D is possibly TRBD2 (6 bases). The CDR3 contains 15 residues. V was trimmed by 5 bases and J by 4 bases, leaving 18 bases between them. CDR1 and CDR2 from the germline V gene are LNHDA and SQIVND (reference sequence). In nucleotides, the CDR3 is TGTGCCAGTAGTCCCGGAGGGCTCTCAAGGTACGAGCAGTACTTC. It specifies CASSPGGLSRYEQYF. Drawing the rest from reference TRBV19 and TRBJ2-7, the complete variable domain is DGGITQSPKYLFRKEGQNVTLSCEQNLNHDAMYWYRQDPGQGLRLIYYSQIVNDFQKGDIAEGYSVSREKKESFPLTVTSAQKNPTAFYLCASSPGGLSRYEQYFGPGTRLTVT.

The chain carries TRBV24-1 and TRBJ1-5; D ambiguous. Germline loops: CDR1 KGHDR, CDR2 SFDVKD. V lost 8 bases, J lost 2 bases, and 15 bases lay in between. This CDR3 contains 15 residues. The CDR3 bases are TGTGCCACCACTCAAGTGGAGTGCCGCAATCAGCCCCAGCATTTT. As protein: CATTQVECRNQPQHF.

This clonotype was observed at least ten times. The chain recombines TRBV7-3 with TRBJ2-1; 7 bases align to TRBD2. Losses at the gene ends were 6 bases for V and 9 bases for J; bases not matched to a gene: 11. This CDR3 contains 14 residues. Germline values: CDR1 SGHTA, CDR2 FQGTGA. CDR3 in DNA: TGTGCCAGCAGTACCGGAGGGAGGGCCGCTGAGCAGTTCTTC. Amino acids: CASSTGGRAAEQFF.

The table lists this clonotype with many counts. V and J are TRBV2 and TRBJ1-4, with unresolved D. This CDR3 region has 14 residues. Trimming took 10 bases from V and 4 from J, leaving 16 bases between them. The germline gives CDR1 SNHLY, CDR2 FYNNEI. The CDR3 nucleotides are TGTGCCACCAATGATGACGGGTATAATGAAAAACTGTTTTTT. Its translation: CATNDDGYNEKLFF. Together with reference TRBV2 and TRBJ1-4, the CDR3 gives the full variable domain: EPEVTQTPSHQVTQMGQEVILRCVPISNHLYFYWYRQILGQKVEFLVSFYNNEISEKSEIFDDQFSVERPDGSNFTLKIRSTKLEDSAMYFCATNDDGYNEKLFFGSGTQLSVL.

This sequence joins TRBV7-2 and TRBJ1-4; D is ambiguous. CDR3 size: 15 residues. From germline, CDR1 is SGHTA and CDR2 FQGNSA. V was trimmed by 2 bases and J by 2 bases, leaving 9 bases between them. CDR3 sequence (DNA): TGTGCCAGCAGCTTAAGGGTAGCTACTAATGAAAAACTGTTTTTT. This translates into CASSLRVATNEKLFF.

This clonotype has ten or more counts. The rearrangement uses TRBV20-1 and TRBJ2-5; D is possibly TRBD1 (6 bases). CDR1 and CDR2 from the germline V gene are DFQATT and SNEGSKA (reference sequence). V was pared by 5 bases and J by 5 bases, with 12 bases between. This CDR3 has 12 residues. The CDR3 region has the DNA TGCAGTGCTGTAGGGGGTAGGGAGACCCAGTACTTC. This codes for CSAVGGRETQYF.

In this sample, this clonotype turned up many times. This rearrangement joins TRBV5-1 to TRBJ2-5; 8 bases agree with TRBD2. With V trimmed by 5 bases and J by 3 bases, 6 bases remained unmatched. The CDR3 extends over 14 amino acids. Looked up from germline, CDR1 is SGHRS and CDR2 is YFSETQ. Here the CDR3 reads CASSRSGSKETQYF. The DNA for the CDR3 is TGCGCCAGCAGTCGAAGCGGGAGTAAAGAGACCCAGTACTTC.

This clonotype was detected only a few times. This chain connects TRBV19 to TRBJ2-7, with a weak D call TRBD1 (5 bases). The V gene's germline CDR1 is LNHDA and CDR2 SQIVND (reference sequence). The CDR3 is 14 residues long. The germline V and J ends were trimmed by 1 base and 0 bases, with 7 bases remaining between them. CDR3 DNA sequence: TGTGCCAGTAGTATAGGGGGCATCTCCTACGAGCAGTACTTC. Translation: CASSIGGISYEQYF.

This clonotype was counted at least ten times. This chain connects TRBV19 to TRBJ1-1; maybe TRBD1 (6 bases). The CDR3 runs to 14 residues. Germline V gene data show CDR1 as LNHDA and CDR2 as SQIVND (reference sequence). V lost 6 bases, J lost 5 bases, and 16 bases lay in between. DNA for the CDR3: TGTGCCAGTAGGAACCCAGGGGCGAGGACTGAAGCTTTCTTT. It encodes CASRNPGARTEAFF.

The chain combines TRBV24-1 with TRBJ2-3, with D tentatively TRBD1 (5 bases). The V end lost 2 bases, the J end lost 0 bases, and 11 bases lay between the germline ends. The CDR3 is 16 amino acids. In germline, CDR1 is KGHDR, CDR2 SFDVKD. The CDR3 DNA reads TGTGCCACCAGTGATTCCAGACAGTCTAGCACAGATACGCAGTATTTT. Translating it yields CATSDSRQSSTDTQYF.